The 24 T cell receptor beta chains listed next were all sequenced from one sample in a study of a mutant IDH1 vaccine in newly diagnosed glioma. The repertoire was sequenced with immunoSEQ multiplex PCR; TCRdb's copy has only in-frame clones and lacks some. Of under 65,000 clones listed, 75% to 85% are singletons. Their recognized antigens are unknown. Indicated time point: week 11, during vaccination. Each dose delivered 300 ug of mutant IDH1 20-mer peptide subcutaneously with imiquimod. Source: PBMCs, taken from a glioma patient whose treatment included an IDH1 peptide vaccine. These receptors came from a man in his fifties with glioma.

This clone was found once. The rearrangement joins TRBV2 to TRBJ1-4; no clear D. Germline V CDR1 and CDR2: SNHLY, FYNNEI. V was clipped by 8 bases and J by 5 bases, with 15 bases between them. This CDR3 has 14 residues. This chain's CDR3 is CASSTNQYNEKLFF. The CDR3 nucleotides read TGTGCCAGCTCTACGAACCAGTACAATGAAAAACTGTTTTTT.

J is TRBJ2-2 and V is TRBV10-3; D gene ambiguous. Germline values: CDR1 ENHRY, CDR2 SYGVKD. V lost 6 bases to trimming and J lost 0 bases, with 5 bases between them. CDR3 length: 13 amino acids. The CDR3 DNA reads as TGTGCCATCAGGGGATCGAACACCGGGGAGCTGTTTTTT. Encoded protein: CAIRGSNTGELFF.

This clone came up many times. Other DNA sequences in the same sample also yield this CDR3. The J gene is TRBJ1-5, the V gene TRBV2, with D uncertain. The CDR3 is 14 amino acids. V was shortened by 5 bases and J by 4 bases, with 12 bases between the two germline ends. The germline V gene has CDR1 SNHLY and CDR2 FYNNEI. The CDR3 spells CASSLERGNQPQHF. The DNA of the CDR3 is TGTGCCAGCAGTCTTGAACGAGGGAATCAGCCCCAGCATTTT.

V usage is TRBV2 and J usage is TRBJ2-2; D remains ambiguous. The V and J ends lost 3 bases and 6 bases respectively, with 11 bases between them. The V gene's germline CDR1 is SNHLY and CDR2 FYNNEI. CDR3 length equals 14 residues. CDR3 DNA: TGTGCCAGCAGTGAGTCTCCGTCGGCCGGGGAGCTGTTTTTT. It specifies CASSESPSAGELFF.

This clone has just a few counts. The CDR3 DNA sequence: TGTGCCAGTAGTATAGTGGGACAAGAGGACACCATATATTTT. Translation gives CASSIVGQEDTIYF. The gene calls are TRBV19 and TRBJ1-3; maybe TRBD1 (6 bases). Germline V gene data show CDR1 as LNHDA and CDR2 as SQIVND (reference sequence). Trimming removed 1 base from V and 8 bases from J, with 12 bases in between. The CDR3 runs to 14 residues.

This chain links TRBV18 with TRBJ2-7; D is possibly TRBD2 (6 bases). Per germline, CDR1 KGHSH and CDR2 LQKENI. Trimming took 2 bases from V and 2 from J, leaving 13 bases between them. This CDR3 is 15 amino acids long. In DNA form, the CDR3 reads TGTGCCAGCTCACCAGGCTCGCGGGGAACCTACGAGCAGTACTTC. Protein: CASSPGSRGTYEQYF.

This chain links TRBV7-8 with TRBJ1-2; 7 positions agree with TRBD1. Germline CDR1 and CDR2: SGHVS and FQNEAQ. This CDR3 comprises 13 residues. V was clipped by 6 bases and J by 2 bases; unmatched bases: 3. Written as DNA, the CDR3 is TGTGCCAGCAGGGGGACAGTCAACTATGGCTACACCTTC. Its protein product is CASRGTVNYGYTF.

The chain recombines TRBV6-5 with TRBJ2-3; possible D gene TRBD2, 5 bases. Trimming pared 0 bases from V and 6 bases from J, leaving 10 bases between. The CDR3 is made up of 14 amino acids. Germline CDR1 reads MNHEY; CDR2 reads SVGAGI. The DNA of the CDR3 is TGTGCCAGCAGTTACTCCCATTCGGGGGATACGCAGTATTTT. Protein sequence: CASSYSHSGDTQYF.

The chain carries TRBV18 and TRBJ2-7; D uncertain. The V gene's germline CDR1 is KGHSH and CDR2 LQKENI. The CDR3 has 15 residues. Trimming took off 0 bases at V and 3 bases at J, with 12 bases between the two ends. The CDR3, as DNA: TGTGCCAGCTCACCACCCTCCCGAGGATTCTACGAGCAGTACTTC. This codes for CASSPPSRGFYEQYF.

The CDR3 DNA follows: TGTGCCAGCAGTTACAGCATGGCGGACTATGGCTACACCTTC. Translating it yields CASSYSMADYGYTF. This chain connects TRBV6-5 to TRBJ1-2, with D unclear. The CDR3 has 14 residues. The V end was cut by 2 bases, the J end by 3 bases, with 10 bases between. Germline V gene data show CDR1 as MNHEY and CDR2 as SVGAGI.

The rearrangement joins TRBV7-9 to TRBJ2-7, with no clear D. Germline assignment: CDR1 SEHNR and CDR2 FQNEAQ (reference sequence). V was shortened by 5 bases and J by 4 bases, with 6 bases between the two germline ends. The CDR3 is 11 amino acids. CDR3 sequence reads: CASSDSYEQYF. CDR3 DNA sequence: TGTGCCAGCAGCGACTCGTACGAGCAGTACTTC.

The chain has TRBV6-5 and TRBJ1-2, with 7 bases matching TRBD1. CDR3 length: 15 amino acids. V was pared by 7 bases and J by 4 bases, with 12 bases of the junction left unmatched. Germline V gene lookup returns CDR1 MNHEY and CDR2 SVGAGI. CDR3 DNA sequence: TGTGCCAGCACCGTAGCGGCCTCAGGGGGCTATGGCTACACCTTC. This codes for CASTVAASGGYGYTF.

The CDR3 loop reads CASSQDPRPLVTEAFF. The CDR3 nucleotides read TGCGCCAGCAGCCAAGATCCGAGACCCCTCGTCACTGAAGCTTTCTTT. The chain has TRBV4-1 and TRBJ1-1; D is ambiguous. CDR1 is MGHRA and CDR2 is YSYEKL in the germline V gene. Trimming took off 0 bases at V and 4 bases at J, with 15 bases between the two ends. The CDR3 totals 16 residues.

Only one count was recorded for this clone. V is TRBV10-3 and J is TRBJ1-2; unclear D gene. The germline V gene has CDR1 ENHRY and CDR2 SYGVKD. The CDR3 consists of 15 residues. With 2 bases removed from V and 4 bases from J, the gap between germline ends came to 14 bases. The CDR3 nucleotides are TGTGCCATCAGTGAGGAGATTGCGTTCAGCTATGGCTACACCTTC. As protein: CAISEEIAFSYGYTF.

V is TRBV7-9 and J is TRBJ2-1, with unresolved D. V was cut by 5 bases and J by 7 bases, with 15 bases left in between. CDR1 is SEHNR and CDR2 is FQNEAQ in the germline V gene (reference sequence). CDR3 size: 14 residues. CDR3 DNA: TGTGCCAGCAGCCCCTCAACTACCTTGAATGAGCAGTTCTTC. Amino acids: CASSPSTTLNEQFF.

This chain joins TRBV4-1 and TRBJ2-7, with D perhaps matching TRBD2 (5 bases). The germline CDR1 and CDR2 sequences are MGHRA and YSYEKL. V was pared by 2 bases and J by 4 bases, with 15 bases between. The CDR3 is 15 residues long. The CDR3 sequence is CASSQPSKGKYEQYF. Written as DNA, the CDR3 is TGCGCCAGCAGCCAACCTAGCAAAGGGAAATACGAGCAGTACTTC.

V usage is TRBV10-3 and J usage is TRBJ2-1, with 11 bases lining up with TRBD2. Trimming at V came to 3 bases and at J to 9 bases, leaving 7 bases not matched to a gene. Germline V gene lookup returns CDR1 ENHRY and CDR2 SYGVKD. The CDR3 loop spans 15 amino acids. CDR3 DNA: TGTGCCATCAGTGACGCTACTAGCGGGGGAAGTGAGCAGTTCTTC. As protein: CAISDATSGGSEQFF.

The chain combines TRBV6-5 with TRBJ1-4; the D is unclear. The CDR3 is 14 residues long. V lost 6 bases and J 0 bases, leaving 8 bases between the germline ends. From germline, CDR1 is MNHEY and CDR2 SVGAGI. The CDR3 region has the DNA TGTGCCAGCAGGTCGGGTGCAACTAATGAAAAACTGTTTTTT. It is translated as CASRSGATNEKLFF.

This chain links TRBV10-3 with TRBJ2-3, with D perhaps TRBD2 (5 bases). The V gene lost 6 bases and the J gene lost 1 base, with 11 bases spanning the gap. The CDR3 extends over 14 amino acids. From germline, CDR1 is ENHRY and CDR2 SYGVKD. Here the CDR3 DNA reads TGTGCCATCAGAGCGGACTCCGGCACAGATACGCAGTATTTT. Residues: CAIRADSGTDTQYF.

The CDR3 loop is CSAAASYEQYF. The CDR3 region has the DNA TGCAGCGCCGCCGCCTCCTACGAGCAGTACTTC. The chain joins TRBV29-1 to TRBJ2-7; D call uncertain. Trimming pared 7 bases from V and 0 bases from J, leaving 7 bases between. The CDR3 is 11 amino acids. Germline CDR1 SQVTM, CDR2 ANQGSEA.

This clone was counted many times. The chain combines TRBV30 with TRBJ1-4; 7 bases are shared with TRBD1. Germline CDR1 reads GTSNPN; CDR2 reads SVGIG (reference sequence). The V segment lost 1 base and the J segment 8 bases; nucleotides outside the gene matches: 10. The CDR3 extends over 15 amino acids. The CDR3 loop is CAWSGDRAAGEKLFF. The CDR3 region has the DNA TGTGCCTGGAGTGGAGACAGGGCCGCAGGGGAAAAACTGTTTTTT.

The genes are TRBV30 and TRBJ1-2, with D uncertain. Germline V lookup: CDR1 GTSNPN, CDR2 SVGIG (reference sequence). This CDR3 is built from 13 residues. V was pared by 0 bases and J by 4 bases, with 9 bases between. The CDR3 bases are TGTGCCTGGAGTGTACAAGGAAGCTATGGCTACACCTTC. Encoded protein: CAWSVQGSYGYTF.

This clone has just a few counts. This chain connects TRBV30 to TRBJ2-2; D gene unclear. Trimming shortened V by 0 bases and J by 6 bases, and 8 bases separated the two germline ends. Germline CDR1 reads GTSNPN; CDR2 reads SVGIG (reference sequence). The CDR3 loop spans 13 amino acids. The CDR3 sequence is CAWSVLVAGELFF. The CDR3 DNA reads TGTGCCTGGAGTGTACTGGTCGCCGGGGAGCTGTTTTTT.

This clone was seen once. The chain employs TRBV7-8 and TRBJ2-1, with 8 bases lining up with TRBD2. V shed 1 base, J shed 8 bases, and the junction held 7 bases outside the gene matches. CDR1 and CDR2 (germline): SGHVS, FQNEAQ. CDR3 length equals 15 residues. The CDR3 reads CASSLGLARGDEQFF. CDR3 nucleotides: TGTGCCAGCAGCTTAGGCCTAGCGCGGGGGGATGAGCAGTTCTTC.